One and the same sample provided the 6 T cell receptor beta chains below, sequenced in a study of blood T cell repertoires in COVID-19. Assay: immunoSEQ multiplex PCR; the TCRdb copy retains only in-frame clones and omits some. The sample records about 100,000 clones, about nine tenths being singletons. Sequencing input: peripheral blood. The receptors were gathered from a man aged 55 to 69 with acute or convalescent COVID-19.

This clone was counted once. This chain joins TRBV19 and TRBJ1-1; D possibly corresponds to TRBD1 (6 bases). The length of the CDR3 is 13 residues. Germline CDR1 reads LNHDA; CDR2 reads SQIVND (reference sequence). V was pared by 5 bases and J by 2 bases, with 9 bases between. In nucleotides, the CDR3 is TGTGCCAGTAGTGGGACATCCAACACTGAAGCTTTCTTT. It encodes CASSGTSNTEAFF.

In DNA form, the CDR3 reads TGTGCCAGCAGTGATCCACCAGGATACGAGCAGTACGTC. Protein sequence: CASSDPPGYEQYV. This chain connects TRBV6-1 to TRBJ2-7; D gene ambiguous. The CDR3 has 13 residues. V lost 3 bases, J lost 4 bases, and 10 bases lay in between. The germline gives CDR1 MNHNS, CDR2 SASEGT.

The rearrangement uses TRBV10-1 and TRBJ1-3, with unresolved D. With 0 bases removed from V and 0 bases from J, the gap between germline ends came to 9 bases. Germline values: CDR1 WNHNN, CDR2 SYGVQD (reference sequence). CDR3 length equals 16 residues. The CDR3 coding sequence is TGCGCCAGCAGTGAGTCTTGGGCGAACTCTGGAAACACCATATATTTT. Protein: CASSESWANSGNTIYF.

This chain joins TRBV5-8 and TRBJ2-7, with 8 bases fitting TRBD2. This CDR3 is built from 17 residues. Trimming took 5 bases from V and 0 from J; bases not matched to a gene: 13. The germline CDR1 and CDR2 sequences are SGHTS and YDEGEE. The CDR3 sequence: CASSFQAGAGSSYEQYF. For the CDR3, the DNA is TGTGCCAGCAGTTTTCAAGCGGGAGCGGGTTCCTCCTACGAGCAGTACTTC.

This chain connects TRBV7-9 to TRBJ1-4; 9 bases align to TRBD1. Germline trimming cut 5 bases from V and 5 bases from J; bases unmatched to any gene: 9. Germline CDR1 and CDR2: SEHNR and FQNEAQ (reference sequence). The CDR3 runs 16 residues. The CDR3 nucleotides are TGTGCCAGCAGCCCATACACCGGGACAGGGAATGAAAAACTGTTTTTT. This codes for CASSPYTGTGNEKLFF. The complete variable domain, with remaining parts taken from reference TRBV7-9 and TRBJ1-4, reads DTGVSQNPRHKITKRGQNVTFRCDPISEHNRLYWYRQTLGQGPEFLTYFQNEAQLEKSRLLSDRFSAERPKGSFSTLEIQRTEQGDSAMYLCASSPYTGTGNEKLFFGSGTQLSVL.

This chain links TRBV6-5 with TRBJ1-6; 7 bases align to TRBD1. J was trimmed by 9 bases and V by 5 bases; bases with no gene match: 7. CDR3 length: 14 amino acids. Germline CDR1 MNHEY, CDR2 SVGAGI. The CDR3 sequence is CASSTYRGGSPLHF. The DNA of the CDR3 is TGTGCCAGCAGTACCTACAGGGGAGGTTCACCCCTCCACTTT.